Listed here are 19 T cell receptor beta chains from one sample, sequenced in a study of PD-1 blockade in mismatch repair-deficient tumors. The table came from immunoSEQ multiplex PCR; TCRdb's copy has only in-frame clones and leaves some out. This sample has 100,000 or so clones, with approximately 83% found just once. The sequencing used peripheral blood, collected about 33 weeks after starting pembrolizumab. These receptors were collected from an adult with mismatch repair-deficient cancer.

CDR3 loop: CASSVIAGEIHEQFF. The CDR3 DNA follows: TGTGCCAGCAGCGTCATAGCGGGAGAGATCCATGAGCAGTTCTTC. The V and J genes are TRBV7-3 and TRBJ2-1; 9 bases agree with TRBD2. There are 15 residues in the CDR3. The germline CDR1 and CDR2 sequences are SGHTA and FQGTGA. The V segment lost 5 bases and the J segment 8 bases; nucleotides outside the gene matches: 10.

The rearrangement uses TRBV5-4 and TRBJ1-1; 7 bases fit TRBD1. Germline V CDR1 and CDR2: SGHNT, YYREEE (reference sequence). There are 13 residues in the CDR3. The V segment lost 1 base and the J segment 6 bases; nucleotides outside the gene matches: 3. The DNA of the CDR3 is TGTGCCAGCAGCTTGCAGGGGGGCTCTGAAGCTTTCTTT. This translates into CASSLQGGSEAFF.

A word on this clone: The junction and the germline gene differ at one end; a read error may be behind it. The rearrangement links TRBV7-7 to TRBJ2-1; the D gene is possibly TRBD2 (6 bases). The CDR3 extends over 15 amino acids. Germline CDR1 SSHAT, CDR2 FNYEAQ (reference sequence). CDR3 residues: CASSLVGGANNEQFF. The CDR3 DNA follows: TGTGCTAGCAGCTTAGTTGGCGGGGCGAACAATGAGCAGTTCTTC.

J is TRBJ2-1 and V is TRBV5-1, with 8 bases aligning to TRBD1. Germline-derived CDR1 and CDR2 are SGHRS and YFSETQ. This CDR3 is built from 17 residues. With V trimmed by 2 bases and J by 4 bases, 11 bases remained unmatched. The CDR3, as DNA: TGCGCCAGCAGCTTATTGGACTCGGGACAGGAGTACAATGAGCAGTTCTTC. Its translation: CASSLLDSGQEYNEQFF.

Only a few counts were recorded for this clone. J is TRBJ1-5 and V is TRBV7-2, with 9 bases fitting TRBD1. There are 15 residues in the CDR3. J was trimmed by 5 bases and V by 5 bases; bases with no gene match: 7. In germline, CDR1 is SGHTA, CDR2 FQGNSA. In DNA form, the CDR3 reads TGTGCCAGCAGCACCGGGACAGGGTGGCATCAGCCCCAGCATTTT. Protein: CASSTGTGWHQPQHF.

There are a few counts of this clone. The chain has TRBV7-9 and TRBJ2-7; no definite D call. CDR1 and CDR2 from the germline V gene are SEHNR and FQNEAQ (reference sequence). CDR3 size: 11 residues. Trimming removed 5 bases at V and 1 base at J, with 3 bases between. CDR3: CASSPSYEQYF. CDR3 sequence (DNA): TGTGCCAGCAGCCCATCCTACGAGCAGTACTTC. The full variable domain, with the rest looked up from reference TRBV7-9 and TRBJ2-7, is DTGVSQNPRHKITKRGQNVTFRCDPISEHNRLYWYRQTLGQGPEFLTYFQNEAQLEKSRLLSDRFSAERPKGSFSTLEIQRTEQGDSAMYLCASSPSYEQYFGPGTRLTVT.

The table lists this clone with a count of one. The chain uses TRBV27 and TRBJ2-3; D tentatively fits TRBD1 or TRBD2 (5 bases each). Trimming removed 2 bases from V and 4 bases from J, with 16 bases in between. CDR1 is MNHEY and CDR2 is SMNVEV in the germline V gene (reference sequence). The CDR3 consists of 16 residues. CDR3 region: CASSLEGLDRSDTQYF. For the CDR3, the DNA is TGTGCCAGCAGTTTAGAGGGGCTAGATCGGTCAGATACGCAGTATTTT.

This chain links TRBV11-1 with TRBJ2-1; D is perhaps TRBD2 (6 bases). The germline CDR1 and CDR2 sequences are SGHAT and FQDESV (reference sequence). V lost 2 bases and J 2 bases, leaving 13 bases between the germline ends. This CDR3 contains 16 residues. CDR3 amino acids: CASSLLGLQPYNEQFF. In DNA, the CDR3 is TGTGCCAGCAGCTTACTGGGACTCCAACCCTACAATGAGCAGTTCTTC.

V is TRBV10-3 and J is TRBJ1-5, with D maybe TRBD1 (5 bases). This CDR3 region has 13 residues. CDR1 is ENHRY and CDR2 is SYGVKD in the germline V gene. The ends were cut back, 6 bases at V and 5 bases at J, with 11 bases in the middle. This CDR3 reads CAISGAPDQPQHF. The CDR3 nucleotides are TGTGCCATCAGCGGGGCACCGGATCAGCCCCAGCATTTT.

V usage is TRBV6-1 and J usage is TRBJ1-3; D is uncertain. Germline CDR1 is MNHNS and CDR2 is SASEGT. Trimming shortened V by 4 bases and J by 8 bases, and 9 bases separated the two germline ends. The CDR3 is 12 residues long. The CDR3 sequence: CASSGFSYTIYF. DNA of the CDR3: TGTGCCAGCAGTGGATTCTCTTACACCATATATTTT.

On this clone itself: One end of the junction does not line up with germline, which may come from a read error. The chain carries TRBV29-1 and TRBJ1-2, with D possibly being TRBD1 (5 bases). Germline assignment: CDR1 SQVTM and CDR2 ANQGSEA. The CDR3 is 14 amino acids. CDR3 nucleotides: TGCAGCGTGGAAGGACCAAGGGGCAACTATGGCTACACCTTC. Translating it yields CSVEGPRGNYGYTF.

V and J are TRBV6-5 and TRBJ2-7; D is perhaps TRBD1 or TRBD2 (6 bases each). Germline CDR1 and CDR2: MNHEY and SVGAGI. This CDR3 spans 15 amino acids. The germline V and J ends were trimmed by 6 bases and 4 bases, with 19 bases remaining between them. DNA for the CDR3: TGTGCCAGCAGCCGGGAGCCAGGGGAAGGTTACGAGCAGTACTTC. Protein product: CASSREPGEGYEQYF.

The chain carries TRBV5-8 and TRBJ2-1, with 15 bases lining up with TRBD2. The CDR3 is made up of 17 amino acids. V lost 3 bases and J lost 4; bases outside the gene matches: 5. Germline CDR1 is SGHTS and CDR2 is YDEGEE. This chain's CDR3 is CASSSGLAGGFYNEQFF. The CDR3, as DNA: TGTGCCAGCAGCTCCGGACTAGCGGGAGGGTTTTACAATGAGCAGTTCTTC.

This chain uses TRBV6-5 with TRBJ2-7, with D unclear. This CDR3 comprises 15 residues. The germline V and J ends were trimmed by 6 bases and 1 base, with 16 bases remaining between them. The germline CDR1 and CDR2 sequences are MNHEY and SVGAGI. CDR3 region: CASSTGRFQSYEQYF. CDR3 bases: TGTGCCAGCAGCACCGGACGGTTCCAATCCTACGAGCAGTACTTC.

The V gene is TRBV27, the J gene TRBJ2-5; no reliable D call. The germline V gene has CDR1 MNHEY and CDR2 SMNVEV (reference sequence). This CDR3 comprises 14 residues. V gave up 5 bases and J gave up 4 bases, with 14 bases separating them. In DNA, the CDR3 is TGTGCCAGCAGTCTAGACATTAGAGGAGAGACCCAGTACTTC. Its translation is CASSLDIRGETQYF.

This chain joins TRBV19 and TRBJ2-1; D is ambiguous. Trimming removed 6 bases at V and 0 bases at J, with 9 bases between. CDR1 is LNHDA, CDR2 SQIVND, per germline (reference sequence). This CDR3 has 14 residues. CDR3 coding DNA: TGTGCCAGTAGCCTGGCGAGCTCCTACAATGAGCAGTTCTTC. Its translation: CASSLASSYNEQFF.

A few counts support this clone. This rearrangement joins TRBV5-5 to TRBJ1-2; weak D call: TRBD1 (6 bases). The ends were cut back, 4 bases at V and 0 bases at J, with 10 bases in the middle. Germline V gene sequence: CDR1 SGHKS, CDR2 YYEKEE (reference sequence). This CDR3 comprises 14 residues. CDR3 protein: CASSVGHSNYGYTF. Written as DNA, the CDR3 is TGTGCCAGCAGCGTGGGACATTCTAACTATGGCTACACCTTC.

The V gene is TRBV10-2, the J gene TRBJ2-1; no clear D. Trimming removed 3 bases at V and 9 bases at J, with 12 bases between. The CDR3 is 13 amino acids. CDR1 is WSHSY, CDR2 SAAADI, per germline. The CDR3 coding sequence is TGCGCCAGCAGTGATGAGCGATGGTTTGAGCAGTTCTTC. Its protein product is CASSDERWFEQFF.

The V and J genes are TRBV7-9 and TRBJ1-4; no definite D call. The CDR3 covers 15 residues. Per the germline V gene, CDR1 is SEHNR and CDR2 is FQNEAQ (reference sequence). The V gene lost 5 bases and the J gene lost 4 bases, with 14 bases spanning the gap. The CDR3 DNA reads TGTGCCAGCAGCCCGACTGGGGTTATTAATGAAAAACTGTTTTTT. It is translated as CASSPTGVINEKLFF.